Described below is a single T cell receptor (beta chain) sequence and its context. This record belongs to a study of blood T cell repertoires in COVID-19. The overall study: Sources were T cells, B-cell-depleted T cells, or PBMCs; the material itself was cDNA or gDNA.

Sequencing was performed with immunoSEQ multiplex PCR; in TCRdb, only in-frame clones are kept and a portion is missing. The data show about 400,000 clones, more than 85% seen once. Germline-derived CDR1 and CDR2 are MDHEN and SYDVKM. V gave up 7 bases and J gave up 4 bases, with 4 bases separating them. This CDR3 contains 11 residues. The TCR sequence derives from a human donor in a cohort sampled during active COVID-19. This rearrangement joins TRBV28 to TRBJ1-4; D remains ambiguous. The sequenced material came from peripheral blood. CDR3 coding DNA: TGTGCCAGCAATCATAATGAAAAACTGTTTTTT. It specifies CASNHNEKLFF.